Below are 19 T cell receptor beta chains sequenced from a single sample in a study of blood T cell repertoires in COVID-19. Profiled with immunoSEQ multiplex PCR; TCRdb holds only in-frame clones, not every one. The table includes over 200,000 clones, 88% detected once. Material: peripheral blood. These receptors all come from a woman between 55 and 75 years old with acute or convalescent COVID-19.

The chain couples TRBV2 to TRBJ2-1; 9 positions agree with TRBD1. Germline CDR1 SNHLY, CDR2 FYNNEI. Trimming took 6 bases from V and 5 from J; bases not matched to a gene: 2. The CDR3 runs to 13 residues. CDR3 in amino acids: CASSRDRDNEQFF. The CDR3 coding sequence is TGTGCCAGCAGCCGGGACAGGGACAATGAGCAGTTCTTC.

The chain couples TRBV19 to TRBJ1-1; 9 bases fit TRBD1. V lost 5 bases and J lost 4; bases outside the gene matches: 5. CDR1 and CDR2 (germline): LNHDA, SQIVND (reference sequence). This CDR3 has 14 amino acids. CDR3 nucleotide sequence: TGTGCCAGTAGTGTTATGACAGGGGGCACTGAAGCTTTCTTT. Its protein product is CASSVMTGGTEAFF.

The chain uses TRBV11-2 and TRBJ1-1; D unclear. Between the trimmed V and J ends, which lost 2 bases and 0 bases, there was a span of 10 bases. This CDR3 has 15 residues. CDR1 SGHAT and CDR2 FQNNGV come from the germline V gene. CDR3 sequence reads: CASSLRQIMNTEAFF. The DNA of the CDR3 is TGTGCCAGCAGCTTACGACAAATTATGAACACTGAAGCTTTCTTT.

The chain employs TRBV7-2 and TRBJ1-2; tentatively, D is TRBD1 (5 bases). Germline V gene lookup returns CDR1 SGHTA and CDR2 FQGNSA. Trimming shortened V by 6 bases and J by 7 bases, and 12 bases separated the two germline ends. The CDR3 contains 12 residues. The CDR3 spells CASRAGRGGYTF. CDR3 coding DNA: TGTGCCAGCAGGGCAGGGAGGGGTGGCTACACCTTC.

V gene TRBV19 combines with J gene TRBJ1-2, with 7 bases fitting TRBD1. Germline V gene data show CDR1 as LNHDA and CDR2 as SQIVND (reference sequence). Germline trimming cut 3 bases from V and 3 bases from J; bases unmatched to any gene: 1. The CDR3 contains 13 residues. The CDR3 is CASSIDRDYGYTF. The CDR3 DNA sequence: TGTGCCAGTAGTATCGACAGGGACTATGGCTACACCTTC.

The V gene is TRBV19, the J gene TRBJ1-1; maybe TRBD1 (6 bases). V lost 5 bases, J lost 6 bases, and 13 bases lay in between. This CDR3 has 13 amino acids. Germline V lookup: CDR1 LNHDA, CDR2 SQIVND (reference sequence). CDR3 in amino acids: CASSPQQGSEAFF. The CDR3 DNA reads TGTGCCAGTAGTCCTCAACAGGGCTCTGAAGCTTTCTTT. Supplemented by reference TRBV19 and TRBJ1-1, the full variable domain reads DGGITQSPKYLFRKEGQNVTLSCEQNLNHDAMYWYRQDPGQGLRLIYYSQIVNDFQKGDIAEGYSVSREKKESFPLTVTSAQKNPTAFYLCASSPQQGSEAFFGQGTRLTVV.

This clone was detected only a few times. V and J are TRBV28 and TRBJ1-5; D is undetermined. CDR3 length: 15 residues. V was cut by 3 bases and J by 1 base, with 10 bases left in between. Germline V CDR1 and CDR2: MDHEN, SYDVKM. The CDR3 nucleotides are TGTGCCAGCAGTTTTGGAGTTCGAAGCAATCAGCCCCAGCATTTT. Translation gives CASSFGVRSNQPQHF.

The chain employs TRBV4-2 and TRBJ1-4; D not resolved. This CDR3 spans 14 amino acids. Per germline, CDR1 LGHNA and CDR2 YNFKEQ. The V gene lost 3 bases and the J gene lost 7 bases, with 12 bases spanning the gap. CDR3 sequence reads: CASSQVGRGEKLFF. CDR3 DNA: TGTGCCAGCAGCCAGGTTGGCCGAGGTGAAAAACTGTTTTTT.

This CDR3 reads CASNSDRARNIQYF. The CDR3 bases are TGTGCCAGCAACTCGGACAGGGCGAGAAACATTCAGTACTTC. V is TRBV7-9 and J is TRBJ2-4; 8 positions agree with TRBD1. CDR1 is SEHNR, CDR2 FQNEAQ, per germline (reference sequence). The CDR3 is made up of 14 amino acids. With 7 bases clipped from V and 6 bases from J, the junction kept 8 bases outside the gene matches. Supplemented by reference TRBV7-9 and TRBJ2-4, the full variable domain reads DTGVSQNPRHKITKRGQNVTFRCDPISEHNRLYWYRQTLGQGPEFLTYFQNEAQLEKSRLLSDRFSAERPKGSFSTLEIQRTEQGDSAMYLCASNSDRARNIQYFGAGTRLSVL.

The rearrangement uses TRBV6-6 and TRBJ1-2, with D tentatively TRBD1 (6 bases). CDR1 and CDR2 (germline): MNHNY, SVGAGI (reference sequence). The CDR3 is 14 amino acids. The V and J ends lost 5 bases and 2 bases respectively, with 12 bases between them. The CDR3 reads CASSAQGTNYGYTF. For the CDR3, the DNA is TGTGCCAGCAGTGCCCAGGGGACGAACTATGGCTACACCTTC.

The genes are TRBV9 and TRBJ1-5; no clear D gene. The V end lost 3 bases, the J end lost 1 base, and 5 bases lay between the germline ends. The V gene's germline CDR1 is SGDLS and CDR2 YYNGEE. The CDR3 has 13 residues. The CDR3 protein is CASSAQSNQPQHF. The CDR3 coding sequence is TGTGCCAGCAGCGCCCAGAGCAATCAGCCCCAGCATTTT.

The chain joins TRBV5-1 to TRBJ1-4, with 8 bases matching TRBD1. V trimming: 5 bases; J trimming: 6 bases; junction bases outside the gene matches: 3. This CDR3 has 13 residues. Germline V CDR1 and CDR2: SGHRS, YFSETQ. This CDR3 is CASRGQEYEKLFF. In nucleotides, the CDR3 is TGCGCCAGCAGGGGACAGGAGTATGAAAAACTGTTTTTT.

V gene TRBV11-2 combines with J gene TRBJ1-1; 7 nucleotides match TRBD1. CDR1 and CDR2 from the germline V gene are SGHAT and FQNNGV. The CDR3 is 16 amino acids. The V and J ends lost 3 bases and 0 bases, in that order; junction bases with no gene match: 7. CDR3: CASSLMAGGVNTEAFF. DNA of the CDR3: TGTGCCAGCAGCTTGATGGCAGGGGGAGTGAACACTGAAGCTTTCTTT.

This chain connects TRBV19 to TRBJ1-1; D might be TRBD1 (5 bases). The germline CDR1 and CDR2 sequences are LNHDA and SQIVND (reference sequence). V lost 1 base, J lost 0 bases, and 12 bases lay in between. CDR3 length: 16 amino acids. The CDR3 sequence: CASSIARRGMNTEAFF. CDR3 bases: TGTGCCAGTAGTATAGCACGTAGGGGAATGAACACTGAAGCTTTCTTT.

V usage is TRBV28 and J usage is TRBJ1-1; D is unresolved. Trimming removed 5 bases from V and 2 bases from J, with 18 bases in between. The CDR3 covers 16 residues. CDR1 and CDR2 from the germline V gene are MDHEN and SYDVKM. CDR3 protein: CASSPARGSINTEAFF. CDR3 DNA: TGTGCCAGCAGTCCCGCCAGAGGCAGTATTAACACTGAAGCTTTCTTT.

The gene calls are TRBV28 and TRBJ1-2; no clear D. Deletions cut 8 bases from V and 4 bases from J, with 11 bases between. Germline assignment: CDR1 MDHEN and CDR2 SYDVKM. The CDR3 length is 12 residues. The CDR3 bases are TGTGCCAGCGGTAATCCAGGCTATGGCTACACCTTC. Protein sequence: CASGNPGYGYTF.

The CDR3 DNA reads TGTGCCAGCAGTTACACCGGGACAATCTCTGGAAACACCATATATTTT. Amino acid sequence: CASSYTGTISGNTIYF. The rearrangement links TRBV6-6 to TRBJ1-3; a weak D match, TRBD1 (6 bases). V lost 2 bases, J lost 0 bases, and 11 bases lay in between. Germline CDR1 MNHNY, CDR2 SVGAGI (reference sequence). This CDR3 region has 16 residues.

The chain recombines TRBV11-2 with TRBJ1-2, with D maybe TRBD1 (6 bases). Germline V gives CDR1 SGHAT, CDR2 FQNNGV. This CDR3 spans 18 amino acids. V gave up 0 bases and J gave up 8 bases, with 25 bases separating them. This CDR3 reads CASSLDRGRGITTGGYTF. CDR3 nucleotide sequence: TGTGCCAGCAGCTTAGATCGGGGCAGGGGAATAACTACAGGCGGCTACACCTTC.

This chain uses TRBV7-9 with TRBJ1-2; tentative D call: TRBD1 (5 bases). CDR1 is SEHNR and CDR2 is FQNEAQ in the germline V gene (reference sequence). Trimming took 3 bases from V and 1 from J, leaving 6 bases between them. The CDR3 contains 13 residues. The CDR3 region has the DNA TGTGCCAGCAGCTTCGACAGTAACTATGGCTACACCTTC. Its translation: CASSFDSNYGYTF.